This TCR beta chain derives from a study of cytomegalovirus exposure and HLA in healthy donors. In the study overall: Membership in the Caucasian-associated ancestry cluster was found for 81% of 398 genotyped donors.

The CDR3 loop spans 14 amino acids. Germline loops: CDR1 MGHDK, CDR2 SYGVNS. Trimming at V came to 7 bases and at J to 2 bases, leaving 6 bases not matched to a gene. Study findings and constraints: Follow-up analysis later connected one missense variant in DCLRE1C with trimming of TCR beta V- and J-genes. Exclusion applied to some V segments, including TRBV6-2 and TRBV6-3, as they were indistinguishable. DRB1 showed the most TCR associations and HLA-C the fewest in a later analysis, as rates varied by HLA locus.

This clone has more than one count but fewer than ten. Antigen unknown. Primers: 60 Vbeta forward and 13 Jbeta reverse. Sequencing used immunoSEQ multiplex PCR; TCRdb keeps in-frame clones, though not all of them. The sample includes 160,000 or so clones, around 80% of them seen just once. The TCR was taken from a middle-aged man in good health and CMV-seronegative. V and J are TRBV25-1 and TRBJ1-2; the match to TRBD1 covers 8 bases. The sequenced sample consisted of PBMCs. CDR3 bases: TGTGCCAGCACGACAGGGGCGCAAAACTATGGCTACACCTTC. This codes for CASTTGAQNYGYTF.